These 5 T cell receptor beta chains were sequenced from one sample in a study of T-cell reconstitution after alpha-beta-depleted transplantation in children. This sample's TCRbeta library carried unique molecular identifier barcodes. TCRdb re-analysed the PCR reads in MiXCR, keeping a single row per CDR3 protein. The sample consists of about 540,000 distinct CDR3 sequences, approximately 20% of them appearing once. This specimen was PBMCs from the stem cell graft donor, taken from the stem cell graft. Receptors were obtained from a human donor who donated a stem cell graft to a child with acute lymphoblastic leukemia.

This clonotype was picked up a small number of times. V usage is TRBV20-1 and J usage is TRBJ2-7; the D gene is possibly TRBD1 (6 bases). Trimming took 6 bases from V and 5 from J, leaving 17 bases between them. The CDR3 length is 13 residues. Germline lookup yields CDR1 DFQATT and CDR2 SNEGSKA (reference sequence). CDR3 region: CSAPPGGGHEQYF. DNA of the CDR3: TGCAGTGCCCCACCCGGTGGGGGCCACGAGCAGTACTTC.

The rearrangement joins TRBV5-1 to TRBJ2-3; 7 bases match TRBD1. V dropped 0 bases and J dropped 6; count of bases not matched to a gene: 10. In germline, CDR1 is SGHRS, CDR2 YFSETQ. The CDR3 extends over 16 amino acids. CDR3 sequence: CASSLDRGLRDDTQYF. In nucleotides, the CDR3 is TGCGCCAGCAGCTTGGACAGGGGTTTACGGGATGATACGCAGTATTTT.

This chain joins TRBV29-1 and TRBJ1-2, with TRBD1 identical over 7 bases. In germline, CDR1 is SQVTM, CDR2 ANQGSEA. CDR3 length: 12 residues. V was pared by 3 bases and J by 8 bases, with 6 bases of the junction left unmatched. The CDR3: CSVEKGAPGYTF. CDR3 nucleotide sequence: TGCAGCGTTGAGAAGGGGGCGCCGGGCTACACCTTC.

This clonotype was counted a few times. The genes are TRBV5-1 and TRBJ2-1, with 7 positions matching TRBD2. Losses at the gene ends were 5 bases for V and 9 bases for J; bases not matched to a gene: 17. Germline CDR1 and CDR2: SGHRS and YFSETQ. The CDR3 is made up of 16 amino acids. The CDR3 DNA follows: TGCGCCAGCAGTTCTCTTCTAGCGGCAAGCGGCGGTGAGCAGTTCTTC. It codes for CASSSLLAASGGEQFF.

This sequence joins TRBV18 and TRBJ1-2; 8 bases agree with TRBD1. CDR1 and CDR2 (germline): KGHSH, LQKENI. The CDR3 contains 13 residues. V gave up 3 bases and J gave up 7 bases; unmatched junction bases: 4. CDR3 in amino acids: CASSPTGESGYTF. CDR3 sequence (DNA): TGTGCCAGCTCACCGACAGGGGAGAGTGGCTACACCTTC.